The next 8 T cell receptor beta chains were all read from a single sample in a study of cytomegalovirus exposure and HLA in healthy donors. The PCR contained 60 Vbeta and 13 Jbeta primers. Profiled with immunoSEQ multiplex PCR; TCRdb holds only in-frame clones, not every one. Among around 190,000 clones listed, 65% to 80% were seen once. Sequencing used PBMCs. The receptors here all came from a woman aged 40 to 50 in good health and CMV-seronegative.

The genes are TRBV6-5 and TRBJ1-1; D is unresolved. Germline V gene lookup returns CDR1 MNHEY and CDR2 SVGAGI. Trimming left V 6 bases short and J 7 bases short, with 21 bases between. CDR3 length: 15 residues. The CDR3 DNA sequence: TGTGCCAGCAGACGAAATTCCTGGGAGGGCGGTGAAGCTTTCTTT. This encodes CASRRNSWEGGEAFF.

The chain carries TRBV30 and TRBJ2-2, with no clear D. CDR3 size: 14 residues. The V gene's germline CDR1 is GTSNPN and CDR2 SVGIG (reference sequence). V lost 0 bases, J lost 1 base, and 6 bases lay in between. The CDR3 coding sequence is TGTGCCTGGAGTGTCGGAGTGAACACCGGGGAGCTGTTTTTT. Encoded protein: CAWSVGVNTGELFF.

This sequence joins TRBV2 and TRBJ1-1; TRBD1 aligns across 9 bases. Germline CDR1 SNHLY, CDR2 FYNNEI. This CDR3 is built from 14 residues. With 6 bases clipped from V and 3 bases from J, the junction kept 5 bases outside the gene matches. The CDR3 nucleotides read TGTGCCAGCAGAGGACAGGGGTCGTACACTGAAGCTTTCTTT. As protein: CASRGQGSYTEAFF. The full variable domain, completed using reference TRBV2 and TRBJ1-1, is EPEVTQTPSHQVTQMGQEVILRCVPISNHLYFYWYRQILGQKVEFLVSFYNNEISEKSEIFDDQFSVERPDGSNFTLKIRSTKLEDSAMYFCASRGQGSYTEAFFGQGTRLTVV.

This clone was seen only a few times. This chain uses TRBV5-6 with TRBJ1-4; a weak D match, TRBD1 (5 bases). The CDR3 runs to 15 residues. Germline V gene sequence: CDR1 SGHDT, CDR2 YYEEEE. Trimming cost V 0 bases and J 4 bases, with 10 bases left between them. CDR3: CASSLGGEGNEKLFF. The CDR3 DNA reads as TGTGCCAGCAGCTTGGGAGGGGAGGGTAATGAAAAACTGTTTTTT. Drawing the rest from reference TRBV5-6 and TRBJ1-4, the complete variable domain is DAGVTQSPTHLIKTRGQQVTLRCSPKSGHDTVSWYQQALGQGPQFIFQYYEEEERQRGNFPDRFSGHQFPNYSSELNVNALLLGDSALYLCASSLGGEGNEKLFFGSGTQLSVL.

This chain connects TRBV28 to TRBJ2-3; tentatively, D is TRBD2 (5 bases). V was pared by 5 bases and J by 0 bases, with 9 bases between. In germline, CDR1 is MDHEN, CDR2 SYDVKM. The CDR3 runs 14 residues. The DNA of the CDR3 is TGTGCCAGCAGTACTAGTAGTAGCACAGATACGCAGTATTTT. Translation gives CASSTSSSTDTQYF.

The chain links TRBV4-1 to TRBJ2-7, with 10 bases aligning to TRBD2. The CDR3 spans 17 residues. V shed 2 bases and J 10 bases; nucleotides not matched to a gene: 17. CDR1 is MGHRA and CDR2 is YSYEKL in the germline V gene. The CDR3 is CASSQSPASGRREKQYF. CDR3 nucleotide sequence: TGCGCCAGCAGCCAAAGCCCGGCTAGCGGGAGAAGGGAGAAACAGTACTTC.

V usage is TRBV19 and J usage is TRBJ1-1, with D perhaps matching TRBD1 (5 bases). The germline V gene has CDR1 LNHDA and CDR2 SQIVND (reference sequence). The CDR3 has 14 amino acids. Trimming stripped 3 bases from V and 2 bases from J, with 10 bases between. DNA of the CDR3: TGTGCCAGTAGTATGACCGACAGAAACACTGAAGCTTTCTTT. Translating gives CASSMTDRNTEAFF. Looking up the rest from reference TRBV19 and TRBJ1-1 gives the full variable domain: DGGITQSPKYLFRKEGQNVTLSCEQNLNHDAMYWYRQDPGQGLRLIYYSQIVNDFQKGDIAEGYSVSREKKESFPLTVTSAQKNPTAFYLCASSMTDRNTEAFFGQGTRLTVV.

The chain is built from TRBV5-1 and TRBJ1-2, with D maybe TRBD1 (5 bases). The CDR3 consists of 16 residues. Trimming removed 2 bases from V and 6 bases from J, with 20 bases in between. Germline CDR1 is SGHRS and CDR2 is YFSETQ. DNA of the CDR3: TGCGCCAGCAGCTTACAGAAGGGGTATGCTGGAAATGGCTACACCTTC. Residues: CASSLQKGYAGNGYTF.